A selection of T cell receptor beta chains follows, all from one sample in a study of OX40 agonist ivuxolimab in advanced cancers. Produced via immunoSEQ multiplex PCR; TCRdb's table is partial and in-frame only. Of tens of thousands of clones in the sample, 85% to 90% were seen once. Sequenced here: CD4+ or CD8+ T cells sorted from blood, sampled in a trial of the OX40 agonist ivuxolimab. The source of these receptors is an adult with an advanced solid tumor such as melanoma, head and neck, liver or kidney cancer. Both conserved end residues are part of each CDR3. D genes are given only for firm matches. The listing skips clone size in some rows; elsewhere it reads once, few, many or a size class.

d_call	v_call	clone_size	j_call	cdr3_aa	cdr3_nt
-	TRBV29-1	-	TRBJ1-3	CSVVTGRRAGNTIYF	TGCAGCGTTGTTACAGGCCGGCGGGCTGGAAACACCATATATTTT
-	TRBV9	once	TRBJ1-3	CASSAPGDQNTIYF	TGTGCCAGCAGCGCCCCAGGGGATCAAAACACCATATATTTT
-	TRBV30	-	TRBJ2-3	CAWSARKDTQYF	TGTGCCTGGAGTGCAAGGAAGGATACGCAGTATTTT
-	TRBV7-9	-	TRBJ1-2	CASSQTVYGYTF	TGTGCCAGCAGCCAGACAGTCTATGGCTACACCTTC
TRBD1	TRBV5-1	-	TRBJ1-4	CASSPTRQGAGEKLFF	TGCGCCAGCAGCCCTACCAGACAGGGGGCAGGTGAAAAACTGTTTTTT
TRBD1	TRBV5-4	-	TRBJ2-7	CASTRAGGSYEQYF	TGTGCCAGCACCCGGGCAGGGGGCTCCTACGAGCAGTACTTC
-	TRBV19	-	TRBJ1-1	CASSITGNADTEAFF	TGTGCCAGTAGTATTACAGGGAATGCAGACACTGAAGCTTTCTTT
-	TRBV5-6	-	TRBJ1-2	CASSSGPFGYTF	TGTGCCAGCAGCTCCGGCCCATTTGGCTACACCTTC
-	TRBV27	-	TRBJ2-1	CASRIKGGLGGNEQFF	TGTGCCTCCCGGATAAAGGGGGGGCTCGGGGGGAATGAGCAGTTCTTC
TRBD1	TRBV2	-	TRBJ1-1	CASSEETGMTEAFF	TGTGCCAGCAGTGAAGAGACAGGGATGACTGAAGCTTTCTTT
-	TRBV7-2	-	TRBJ2-3	CASSLGLLNTDTQYF	TGTGCCAGCAGCTTAGGCCTCCTGAACACAGATACGCAGTATTTT
TRBD1	TRBV18	-	TRBJ1-2	CASSPSGTETYGYTF	TGTGCCAGCTCACCATCCGGGACAGAGACCTATGGCTACACCTTC
-	TRBV5-1	-	TRBJ1-4	CASRPVTTNEKLFF	TGCGCCAGCAGACCCGTGACAACTAATGAAAAACTGTTTTTT
-	TRBV6-4	few	TRBJ1-5	CASSDSGGQPQHF	TGTGCCAGCAGTGACTCGGGAGGTCAGCCCCAGCATTTT
-	TRBV7-9	-	TRBJ2-3	CASSLVGWYDTDTQYF	TGTGCCAGCAGCTTAGTAGGATGGTATGACACAGATACGCAGTATTTT
TRBD2	TRBV5-4	-	TRBJ2-1	CASTPRTSGGDEQFF	TGTGCCAGCACCCCCCGGACTAGCGGGGGCGATGAGCAGTTCTTC
TRBD2	TRBV11-2	once	TRBJ2-7	CASSYRTSGSYEQYF	TGTGCCAGCAGCTATAGGACTAGCGGGTCCTACGAGCAGTACTTC
TRBD2	TRBV14	once	TRBJ2-1	CASSLRARAGLGSNEQFF	TGTGCCAGCAGCCTACGTGCACGAGCGGGACTAGGTAGCAATGAGCAGTTCTTC
TRBD2	TRBV5-1	-	TRBJ2-3	CASSLWVAGADTQYF	TGCGCCAGCAGCTTGTGGGTAGCGGGTGCAGATACGCAGTATTTT
-	TRBV29-1	-	TRBJ1-1	CSVVVNTEAFF	TGCAGCGTTGTAGTGAACACTGAAGCTTTCTTT
TRBD2	TRBV18	-	TRBJ2-2	CASSPGTTRGAGELFF	TGTGCCAGCTCACCCGGGACTACCCGAGGGGCCGGGGAGCTGTTTTTT
-	TRBV10-3	-	TRBJ1-2	CAISESLQGRDYGYTF	TGTGCCATCAGTGAGTCACTACAGGGTCGGGACTATGGCTACACCTTC
TRBD1	TRBV10-3	-	TRBJ1-1	CAIRQQGANTEAFF	TGTGCCATCAGGCAACAGGGGGCCAACACTGAAGCTTTCTTT
-	TRBV19	-	TRBJ2-1	CASSIQLNSEQFF	TGTGCCAGTAGTATACAGCTAAACAGTGAGCAGTTCTTC
-	TRBV4-1	-	TRBJ1-1	CASSQETGWRAFF	TGCGCCAGCAGCCAAGAAACAGGGTGGAGAGCTTTCTTT
-	TRBV5-6	-	TRBJ2-2	CASSSRIGELFF	TGTGCCAGCAGCTCCAGGATCGGGGAGCTGTTTTTT
-	TRBV7-9	-	TRBJ2-7	CASSLVWGERYEQYF	TGTGCCAGCAGCTTAGTTTGGGGGGAGAGGTACGAGCAGTACTTC
-	TRBV28	-	TRBJ2-7	CASLEGSRLGEQYF	TGTGCCAGCCTCGAGGGTAGCAGGCTGGGGGAGCAGTACTTC
-	TRBV18	-	TRBJ2-7	CASSPTATHSYEQYF	TGTGCCAGCTCACCTACAGCCACCCACTCCTACGAGCAGTACTTC
-	TRBV19	-	TRBJ2-2	CASSIERGGGSGELFF	TGTGCCAGTAGTATAGAAAGGGGAGGGGGCAGCGGGGAGCTGTTTTTT
-	TRBV11-2	-	TRBJ1-2	CASSQLVMGYGYTF	TGTGCCAGCAGCCAATTAGTTATGGGCTATGGCTACACCTTC
-	TRBV19	-	TRBJ1-4	CASSIRWLGGTNEKLFF	TGTGCCAGTAGTATTAGGTGGTTGGGGGGAACTAATGAAAAACTGTTTTTT
-	TRBV9	-	TRBJ2-5	CASSVGPGETQYF	TGTGCCAGCAGCGTCGGCCCCGGGGAGACCCAGTACTTC
-	TRBV11-2	-	TRBJ2-7	CASSLRSRQTFSYEQYF	TGTGCCAGCAGCTTAAGGTCCAGGCAGACCTTCTCCTACGAGCAGTACTTC
TRBD1	TRBV11-2	-	TRBJ2-7	CASSRNRGEQYF	TGTGCCAGCAGCCGAAACAGGGGCGAGCAGTACTTC
TRBD1	TRBV19	-	TRBJ1-5	CASSLDRDDQPQHF	TGTGCCAGTAGTTTGGACAGGGACGATCAGCCCCAGCATTTT
-	TRBV9	-	TRBJ2-1	CASSSEGVALHEQFF	TGTGCCAGCAGCTCAGAAGGGGTAGCGCTCCATGAGCAGTTCTTC
-	TRBV28	-	TRBJ1-5	CASSSGTYSNQPQHF	TGTGCCAGCAGTTCCGGGACTTATAGCAATCAGCCCCAGCATTTT
-	TRBV7-9	-	TRBJ2-7	CASSLGTTAEQYF	TGTGCCAGCAGCCTGGGGACAACCGCCGAGCAGTACTTC
TRBD1	TRBV27	few	TRBJ2-5	CASSLQGQGGTQYF	TGTGCCAGCAGTTTACAGGGACAGGGAGGGACCCAGTACTTC
TRBD2	TRBV5-1	few	TRBJ2-7	CASSTSGGAYYEQYF	TGCGCCAGCAGCACTAGCGGGGGGGCTTACTACGAGCAGTACTTC